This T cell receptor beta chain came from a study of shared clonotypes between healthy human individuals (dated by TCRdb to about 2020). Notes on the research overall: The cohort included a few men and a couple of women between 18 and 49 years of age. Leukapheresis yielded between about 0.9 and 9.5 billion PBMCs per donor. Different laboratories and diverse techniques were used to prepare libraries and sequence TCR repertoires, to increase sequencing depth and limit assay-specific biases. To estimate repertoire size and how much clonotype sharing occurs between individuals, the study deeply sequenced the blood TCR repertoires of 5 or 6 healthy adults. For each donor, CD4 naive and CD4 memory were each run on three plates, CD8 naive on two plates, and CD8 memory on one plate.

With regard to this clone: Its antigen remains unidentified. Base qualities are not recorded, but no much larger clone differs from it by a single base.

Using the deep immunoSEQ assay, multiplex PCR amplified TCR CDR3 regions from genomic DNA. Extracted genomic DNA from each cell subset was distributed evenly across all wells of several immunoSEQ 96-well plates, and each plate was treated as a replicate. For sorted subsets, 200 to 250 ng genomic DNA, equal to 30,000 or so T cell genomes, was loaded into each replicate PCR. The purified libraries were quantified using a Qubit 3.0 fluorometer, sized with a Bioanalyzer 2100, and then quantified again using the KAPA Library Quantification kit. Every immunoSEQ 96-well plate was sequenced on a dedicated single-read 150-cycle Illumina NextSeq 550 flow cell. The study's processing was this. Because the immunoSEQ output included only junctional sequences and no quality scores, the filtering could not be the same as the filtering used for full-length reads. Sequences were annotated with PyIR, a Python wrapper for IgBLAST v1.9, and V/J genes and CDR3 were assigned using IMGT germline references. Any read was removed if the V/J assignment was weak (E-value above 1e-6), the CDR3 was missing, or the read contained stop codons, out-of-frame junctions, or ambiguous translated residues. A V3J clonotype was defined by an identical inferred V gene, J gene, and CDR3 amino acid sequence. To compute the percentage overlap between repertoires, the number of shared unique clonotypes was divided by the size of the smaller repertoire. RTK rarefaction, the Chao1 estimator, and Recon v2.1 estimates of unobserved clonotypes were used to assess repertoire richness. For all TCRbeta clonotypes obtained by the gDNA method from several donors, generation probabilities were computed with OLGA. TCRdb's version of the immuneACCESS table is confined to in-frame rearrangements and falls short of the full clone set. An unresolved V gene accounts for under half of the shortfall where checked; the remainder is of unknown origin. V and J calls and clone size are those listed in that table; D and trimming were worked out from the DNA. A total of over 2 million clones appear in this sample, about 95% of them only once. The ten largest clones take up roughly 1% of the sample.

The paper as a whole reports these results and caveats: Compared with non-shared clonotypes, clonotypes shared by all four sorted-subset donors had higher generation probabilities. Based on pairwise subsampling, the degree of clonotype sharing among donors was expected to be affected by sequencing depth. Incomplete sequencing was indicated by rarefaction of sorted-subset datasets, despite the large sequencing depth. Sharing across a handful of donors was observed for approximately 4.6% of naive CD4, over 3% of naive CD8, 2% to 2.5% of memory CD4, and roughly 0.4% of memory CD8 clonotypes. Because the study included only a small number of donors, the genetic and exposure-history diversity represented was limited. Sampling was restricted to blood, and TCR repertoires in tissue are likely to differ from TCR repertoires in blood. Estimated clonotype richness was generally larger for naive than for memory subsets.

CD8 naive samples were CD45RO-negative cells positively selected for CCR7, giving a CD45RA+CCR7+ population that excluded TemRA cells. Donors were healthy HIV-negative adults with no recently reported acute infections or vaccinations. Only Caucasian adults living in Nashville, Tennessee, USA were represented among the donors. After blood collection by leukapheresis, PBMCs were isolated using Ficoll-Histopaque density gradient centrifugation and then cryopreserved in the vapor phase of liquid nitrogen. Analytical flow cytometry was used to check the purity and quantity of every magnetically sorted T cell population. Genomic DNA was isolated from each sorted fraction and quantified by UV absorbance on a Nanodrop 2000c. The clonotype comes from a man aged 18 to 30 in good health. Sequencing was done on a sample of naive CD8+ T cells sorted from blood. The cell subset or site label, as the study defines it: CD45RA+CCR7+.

The CDR3 region: CASSLVIPGELFF. The nucleotide sequence is TGTGCCAGCAGCTTAGTAATCCCCGGGGAGCTGTTTTTT. The V and J segments used are TRBV7-9 and TRBJ2-2, with the D gene uncertain. CDR1 is given as SEHNR and CDR2 as FQNEAQ, both from the germline V gene (reference sequence). V is cut by 1 base and J by 6 bases, and the space between the germline ends is 6 bases. The CDR3, cysteine through phenylalanine, is 13 amino acids long. The retained sequence is limited to the CDR3, 39 bases, with the frame set at the first base.